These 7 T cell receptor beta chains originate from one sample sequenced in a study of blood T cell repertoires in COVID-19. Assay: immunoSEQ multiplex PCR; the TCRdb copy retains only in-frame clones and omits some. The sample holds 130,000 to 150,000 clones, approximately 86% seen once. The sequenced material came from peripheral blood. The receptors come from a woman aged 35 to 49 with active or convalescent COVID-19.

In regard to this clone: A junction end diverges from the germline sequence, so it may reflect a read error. CDR3: CASSLSGWDRTF. Here the CDR3 DNA reads TGTGCCAGCAGTTTATCGGGGTGGGATAGGACCTTT. The chain links TRBV28 to TRBJ1-1; D gene unclear. There are 12 residues in the CDR3. CDR1 is MDHEN and CDR2 is SYDVKM in the germline V gene.

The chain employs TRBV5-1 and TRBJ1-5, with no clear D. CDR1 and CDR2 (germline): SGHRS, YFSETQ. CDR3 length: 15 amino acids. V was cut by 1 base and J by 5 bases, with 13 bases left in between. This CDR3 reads CASSLTEHLYQPQHF. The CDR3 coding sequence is TGCGCCAGCAGCTTGACAGAGCACCTATATCAGCCCCAGCATTTT.

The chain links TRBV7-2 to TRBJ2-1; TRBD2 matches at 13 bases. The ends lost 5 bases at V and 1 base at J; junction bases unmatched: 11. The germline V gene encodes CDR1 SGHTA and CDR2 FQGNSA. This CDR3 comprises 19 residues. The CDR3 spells CASSRTVLAGGPSYNEQFF. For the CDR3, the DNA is TGTGCCAGCAGCCGGACGGTACTAGCGGGGGGGCCGTCCTACAATGAGCAGTTCTTC. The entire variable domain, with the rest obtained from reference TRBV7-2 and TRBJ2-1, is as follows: GAGVSQSPSNKVTEKGKDVELRCDPISGHTALYWYRQSLGQGLEFLIYFQGNSAPDKSGLPSDRFSAERTGGSVSTLTIQRTQQEDSAVYLCASSRTVLAGGPSYNEQFFGPGTRLTVL.

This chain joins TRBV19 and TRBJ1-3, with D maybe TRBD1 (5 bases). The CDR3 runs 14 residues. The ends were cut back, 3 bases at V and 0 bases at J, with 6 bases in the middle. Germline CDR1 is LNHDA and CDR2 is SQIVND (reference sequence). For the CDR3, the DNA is TGTGCCAGTAGTATGACAGCCTCTGGAAACACCATATATTTT. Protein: CASSMTASGNTIYF.

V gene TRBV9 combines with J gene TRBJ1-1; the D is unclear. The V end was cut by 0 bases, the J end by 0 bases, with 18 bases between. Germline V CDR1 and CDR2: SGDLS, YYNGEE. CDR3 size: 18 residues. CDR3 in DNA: TGTGCCAGCAGCGTAGGGTCAAGGCACGTTGACATGAACACTGAAGCTTTCTTT. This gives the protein CASSVGSRHVDMNTEAFF.

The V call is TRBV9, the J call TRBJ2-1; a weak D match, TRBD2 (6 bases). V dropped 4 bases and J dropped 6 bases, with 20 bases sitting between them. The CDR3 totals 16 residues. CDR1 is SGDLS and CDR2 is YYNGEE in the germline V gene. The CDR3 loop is CASSIRRAKRGNEQFF. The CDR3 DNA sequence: TGTGCCAGCAGCATTCGGAGGGCGAAACGAGGCAATGAGCAGTTCTTC.

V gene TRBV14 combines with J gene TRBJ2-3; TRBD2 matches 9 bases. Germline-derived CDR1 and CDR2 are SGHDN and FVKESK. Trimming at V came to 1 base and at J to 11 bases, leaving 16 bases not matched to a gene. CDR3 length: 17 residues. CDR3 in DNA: TGTGCCAGCAGCCAAGTGGGAGCGGGGGGCCTTCCGAGTAAGCAGTATTTT. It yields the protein CASSQVGAGGLPSKQYF.